The T cell receptor (beta chain) under discussion was sequenced for a study of shared clonotypes between healthy human individuals. Across the whole study: A donor's plate count was three for CD4 naive and three for CD4 memory; CD8 naive had two and CD8 memory one.

Whole-study findings and limits: Incomplete sequencing of sorted subsets was indicated by rarefaction despite large depth. It was observed that 5% to 6.5% of naive CD4 clonotypes were shared across four donors. The represented genetic and exposure-history diversity was limited by the small number of donors.

As concerns this clone: Its antigen is not known.

CDR3 size: 15 residues. The V end was cut by 2 bases, the J end by 0 bases, with 6 bases between. Germline-derived CDR1 and CDR2 are SGDLS and YYNGEE. CD45RO-negative CD8 cells positively selected for CCR7 made up the naive population, which excluded terminally differentiated effector memory CD45RA+ cells. Profiled with immunoSEQ multiplex PCR; TCRdb holds only in-frame clones, not every one. The table has about 2 million clones, just under 95% seen once. The sample was naive CD8+ T cells sorted from blood. The V call is TRBV9, the J call TRBJ2-6; D is unclear. The sequence came from a man aged 18 to 30 in good health. CDR3 sequence (DNA): TGTGCCAGCAGCGTTTGGAGCTCTGGGGCCAACGTCCTGACTTTC. This sequence encodes CASSVWSSGANVLTF. The variable domain in full, completed from reference TRBV9 and TRBJ2-6, reads DSGVTQTPKHLITATGQRVTLRCSPRSGDLSVYWYQQSLDQGLQFLIQYYNGEERAKGNILERFSAQQFPDLHSELNLSSLELGDSALYFCASSVWSSGANVLTFGAGSRLTVL.